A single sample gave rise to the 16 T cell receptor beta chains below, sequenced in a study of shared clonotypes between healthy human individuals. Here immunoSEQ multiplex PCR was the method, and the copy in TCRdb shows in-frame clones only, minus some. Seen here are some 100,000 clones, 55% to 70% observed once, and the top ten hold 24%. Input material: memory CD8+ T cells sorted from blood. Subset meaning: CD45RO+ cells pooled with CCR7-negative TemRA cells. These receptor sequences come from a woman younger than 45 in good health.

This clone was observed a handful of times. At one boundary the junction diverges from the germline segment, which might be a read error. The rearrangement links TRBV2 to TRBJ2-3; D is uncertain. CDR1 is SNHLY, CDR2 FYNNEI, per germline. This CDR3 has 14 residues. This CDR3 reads CASREAESTDTQYF. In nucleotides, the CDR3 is TGTGCCAGCAGGGAAGCAGAAAGCACAGATACGCAGTATTTT.

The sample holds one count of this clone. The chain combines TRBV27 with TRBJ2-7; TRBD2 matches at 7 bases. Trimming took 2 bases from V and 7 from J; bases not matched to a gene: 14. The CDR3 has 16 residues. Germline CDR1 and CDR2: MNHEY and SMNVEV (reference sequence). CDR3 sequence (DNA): TGTGCCAGCAGTTTACCCGACCGGGACTACCTCTTGGAGCAGTACTTC. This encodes CASSLPDRDYLLEQYF.

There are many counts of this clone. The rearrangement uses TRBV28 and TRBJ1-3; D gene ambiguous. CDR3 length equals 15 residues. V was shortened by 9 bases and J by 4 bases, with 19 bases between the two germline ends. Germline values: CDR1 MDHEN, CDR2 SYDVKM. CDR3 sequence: CASSVRSVSGNTIYF. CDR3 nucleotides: TGTGCCAGTTCAGTTAGGAGCGTCTCAGGAAACACCATATATTTT.

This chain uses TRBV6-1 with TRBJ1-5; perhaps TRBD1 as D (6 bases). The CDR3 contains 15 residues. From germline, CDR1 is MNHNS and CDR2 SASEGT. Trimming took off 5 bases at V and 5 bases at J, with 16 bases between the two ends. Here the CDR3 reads CASSRKQGVDQPQHF. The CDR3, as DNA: TGTGCCAGCAGTCGAAAACAGGGAGTTGATCAGCCCCAGCATTTT.

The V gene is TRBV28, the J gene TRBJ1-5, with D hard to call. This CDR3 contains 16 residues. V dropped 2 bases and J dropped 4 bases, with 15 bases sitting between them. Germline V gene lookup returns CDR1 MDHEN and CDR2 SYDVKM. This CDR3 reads CASSLNMGFGNQPQHF. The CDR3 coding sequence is TGTGCCAGCAGTTTAAATATGGGGTTCGGGAATCAGCCCCAGCATTTT.

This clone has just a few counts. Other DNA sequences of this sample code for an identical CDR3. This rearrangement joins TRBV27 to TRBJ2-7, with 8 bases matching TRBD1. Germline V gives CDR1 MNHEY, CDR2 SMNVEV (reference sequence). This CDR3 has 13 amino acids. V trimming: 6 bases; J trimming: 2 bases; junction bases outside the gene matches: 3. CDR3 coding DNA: TGTGCCAGCAGCCAGGGGGCCACCTACGAGCAGTACTTC. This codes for CASSQGATYEQYF.

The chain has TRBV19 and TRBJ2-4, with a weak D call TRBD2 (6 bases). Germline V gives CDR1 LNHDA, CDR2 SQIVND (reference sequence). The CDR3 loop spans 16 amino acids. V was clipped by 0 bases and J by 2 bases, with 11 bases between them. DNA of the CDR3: TGTGCCAGTAGTATAGAGGAGGGGAGATCCAAAAACATTCAGTACTTC. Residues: CASSIEEGRSKNIQYF. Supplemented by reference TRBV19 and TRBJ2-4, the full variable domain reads DGGITQSPKYLFRKEGQNVTLSCEQNLNHDAMYWYRQDPGQGLRLIYYSQIVNDFQKGDIAEGYSVSREKKESFPLTVTSAQKNPTAFYLCASSIEEGRSKNIQYFGAGTRLSVL.

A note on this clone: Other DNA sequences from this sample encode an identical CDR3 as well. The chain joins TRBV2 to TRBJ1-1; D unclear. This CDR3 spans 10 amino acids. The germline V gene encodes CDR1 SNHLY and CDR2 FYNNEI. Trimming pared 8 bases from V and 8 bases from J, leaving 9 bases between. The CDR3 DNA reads TGTGCCAGCTCATTGGGGGAAGCTTTCTTT. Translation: CASSLGEAFF.

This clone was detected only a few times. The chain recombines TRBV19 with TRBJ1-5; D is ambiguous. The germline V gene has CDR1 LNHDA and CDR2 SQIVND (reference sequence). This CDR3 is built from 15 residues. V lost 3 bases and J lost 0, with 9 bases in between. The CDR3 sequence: CASSMGPISNQPQHF. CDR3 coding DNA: TGTGCCAGTAGTATGGGTCCGATTAGCAATCAGCCCCAGCATTTT. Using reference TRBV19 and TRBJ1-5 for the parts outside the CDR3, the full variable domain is DGGITQSPKYLFRKEGQNVTLSCEQNLNHDAMYWYRQDPGQGLRLIYYSQIVNDFQKGDIAEGYSVSREKKESFPLTVTSAQKNPTAFYLCASSMGPISNQPQHFGDGTRLSIL.

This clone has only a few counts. The CDR3 is CASSLWGYQPQHF. The CDR3 region has the DNA TGTGCCAGCAGTTTATGGGGTTATCAGCCCCAGCATTTT. The chain carries TRBV28 and TRBJ1-5; D remains ambiguous. V was clipped by 0 bases and J by 5 bases, with 5 bases between them. The CDR3 is 13 amino acids. Germline V lookup: CDR1 MDHEN, CDR2 SYDVKM. The full variable domain, rest sourced from reference TRBV28 and TRBJ1-5, is DVKVTQSSRYLVKRTGEKVFLECVQDMDHENMFWYRQDPGLGLRLIYFSYDVKMKEKGDIPEGYSVSREKKERFSLILESASTNQTSMYLCASSLWGYQPQHFGDGTRLSIL.

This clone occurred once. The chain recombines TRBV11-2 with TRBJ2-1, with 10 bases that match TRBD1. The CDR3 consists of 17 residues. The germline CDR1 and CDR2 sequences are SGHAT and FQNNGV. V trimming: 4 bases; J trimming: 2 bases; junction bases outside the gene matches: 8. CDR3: CASSYYAGTGAYNEQFF. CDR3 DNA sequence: TGTGCCAGCAGCTACTATGCCGGGACAGGGGCCTACAATGAGCAGTTCTTC.

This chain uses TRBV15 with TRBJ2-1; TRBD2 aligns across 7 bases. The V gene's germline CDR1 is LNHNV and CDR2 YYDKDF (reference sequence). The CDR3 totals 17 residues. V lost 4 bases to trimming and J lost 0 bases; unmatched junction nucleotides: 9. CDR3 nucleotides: TGTGCCACCAGCACAACTAGCGCCGGCCTCTCCTACAATGAGCAGTTCTTC. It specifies CATSTTSAGLSYNEQFF. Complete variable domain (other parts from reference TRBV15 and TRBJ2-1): DAMVIQNPRYQVTQFGKPVTLSCSQTLNHNVMYWYQQKSSQAPKLLFHYYDKDFNNEADTPDNFQSRRPNTSFCFLDIRSPGLGDTAMYLCATSTTSAGLSYNEQFFGPGTRLTVL.

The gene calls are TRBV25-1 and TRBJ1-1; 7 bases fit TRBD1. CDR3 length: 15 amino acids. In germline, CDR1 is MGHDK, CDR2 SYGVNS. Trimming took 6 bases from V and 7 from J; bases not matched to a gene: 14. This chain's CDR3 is CASSPYLGQTDEAFF. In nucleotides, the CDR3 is TGTGCCAGCAGCCCTTACTTGGGACAGACGGATGAAGCTTTCTTT.

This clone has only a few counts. The CDR3: CASSASQGGNEKLFF. The CDR3, as DNA: TGTGCCAGCAGTGCTTCACAGGGGGGTAATGAAAAACTGTTTTTT. This chain links TRBV6-4 with TRBJ1-4; TRBD1 matches 8 bases. Trimming cost V 4 bases and J 4 bases; bases outside gene matches: 5. CDR3 length equals 15 residues. CDR1 and CDR2 (germline): MRHNA, SNTAGT.

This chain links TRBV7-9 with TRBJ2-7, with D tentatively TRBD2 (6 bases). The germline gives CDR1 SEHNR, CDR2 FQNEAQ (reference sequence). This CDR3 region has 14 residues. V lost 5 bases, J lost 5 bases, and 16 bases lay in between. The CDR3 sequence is CASSPADGRNEQYF. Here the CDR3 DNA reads TGTGCCAGCAGCCCGGCGGATGGGAGGAACGAGCAGTACTTC. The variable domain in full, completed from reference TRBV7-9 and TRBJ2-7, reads DTGVSQNPRHKITKRGQNVTFRCDPISEHNRLYWYRQTLGQGPEFLTYFQNEAQLEKSRLLSDRFSAERPKGSFSTLEIQRTEQGDSAMYLCASSPADGRNEQYFGPGTRLTVT.

The CDR3 region is CASSLGPKGVYEQYF. The CDR3 DNA reads TGTGCCAGCAGCTTAGGTCCAAAGGGAGTCTACGAGCAGTACTTC. V is TRBV7-9 and J is TRBJ2-7; maybe TRBD2 (5 bases). The CDR3 length is 15 residues. The V end was cut by 1 base, the J end by 3 bases, with 13 bases between. Germline CDR1 is SEHNR and CDR2 is FQNEAQ (reference sequence).